What follows describes a single T cell receptor (beta chain). This clone was observed many times. It lacks a known antigen. With the read ending 3 residues before the CDR3 end, the germline J gene is used to fill in that end. The CDR3 measures 16 amino acids from cysteine to phenylalanine. The DNA has 39 bases, all within the CDR3, and is read from base 1. CDR1 and CDR2 are drawn from the germline V gene (reference sequence): LNHDA, SQIVND. The germline ends are 16 bases apart after V is trimmed by 6 bases and J by 0 bases. This sample is part of a study of T cell clonality in common variable immunodeficiency (dated by TCRdb to between 2014 and 2017). The study at large found these results: Increased TCRbeta clonality was found in CVID subjects compared with healthy controls (t-test p = 0.018), with the increase being most characteristic of about a third of subjects. CVID TCRbeta sequences were reported to have fewer deletions and N-nucleotide insertions and to lack highly modified clones with 13 or more V deletions. Differences among patients in the CVID cohort limited the correlations between repertoire features and clinical complications. Even though DNA input was the same, control samples had an average of about 80,000 unique sequences each, compared with roughly 30,000 in CVID samples. Fewer TCRbeta clones were shared among CVID subjects than among healthy controls (p < 0.0001). According to the authors, figuring out what caused the increased clonality in CVID would require sequencing the repertoires of T cell subpopulations.

CVID was diagnosed by standard criteria: serum IgG, IgA and/or IgM reduced below normal range, plus specific antibody deficiency. There were almost 45 subjects in the CVID group (about 15 female and roughly 30 male), ranging in age from 9 to 64 years, with a mean age of roughly 39. Both CVID patients and healthy controls were predominantly of Caucasian heritage. At the time of study participation, every CVID subject had been on replacement immunoglobulin therapy for one year or longer. At the time of blood collection, no CVID subject was ill or was being treated with immunomodulatory or immunosuppressive medication. Heparinized peripheral whole blood samples of about 5 to 8.5 ml were collected from each donor. TCRbeta CDR3 repertoires were sequenced from genomic DNA of adults with common variable immune deficiency (CVID) and healthy adult controls. Diluted blood was density-centrifuged over Hypaque 1077 or Ficoll-Paque to isolate peripheral blood mononuclear cells. Genomic DNA was obtained from unsorted mononuclear cells through either Qiagen column purification or a centrifugation-based method.

CVID samples and control samples contributed equivalent amounts of genomic DNA as sequencing input. For every sample, a 60 bp segment covering the rearranged TCRbeta CDR3 region was amplified and then sequenced. The immunoSEQ assay, a bias-corrected multiplex PCR with high-throughput sequencing, was employed for TCRbeta amplification. In the authors' own workflow: Every unique nucleotide sequence counted as a clone and was annotated with V, D and J genes, copy number and frequency. Sequences were labeled productive if in frame, and non-productive if out of frame or containing stop codons. As previously described, clonality was calculated on the basis of Shannon's entropy. The predicted amino acid sequences of productive clones were used to derive the mean CDR3 Kyte-Doolittle hydropathy. Scaled V gene usage was hierarchically clustered using Manhattan distance and complete linkage with the R hclust function. Sharing of clones by CDR3 amino acid sequence was evaluated by resampling 12 repertoires per group over 100 rounds. The repertoires were searched for some 70 published EBV-specific TCRbeta sequences and a few hundred published CMV-specific TCRbeta sequences. After two CVID samples that produced fewer than 10,000 sequences were dropped from the analysis, around 41 CVID repertoires remained. Here the immuneACCESS table is served through TCRdb, limited to in-frame sequences with V and J called. Missing clones are a known gap in these copies; in checked studies unresolved V genes cover under half, and the rest lacks a known reason. The DNA was the basis for D and trimming; V, J and clone size are from that table. The table notes tens of thousands of clones here, none of them singletons. The biggest ten clones account for approximately 2% of the sample.

Material: peripheral blood mononuclear cells. The chain is made from TRBV19 and TRBJ2-3, with no confidently assigned D gene. The clonotype originates from a human donor with common variable immunodeficiency. The CDR3 reads as follows: CASRRRQVQSTDTQYF. Partial CDR3 DNA: TGTGCCAGTAGGAGAAGACAAGTACAAAGCACAGATACG.